The 18 T cell receptor beta chains below come from one sample, sequenced in a study of CD8+CD57+ T cells in acquired aplastic anemia. Using genomic DNA as the template, TCR beta VDJ and CDR3 profiling was carried out. One entry per CDR3 protein, called by TCRdb with MiXCR from the reads. The table lists more than 100,000 distinct CDR3 sequences, less than 45% of them singletons. Specimen: sorted CD4+, CD8+, or CD8+CD57+ T cells (not recorded which) from PBMCs. These receptors all stem from a human donor in good health, serving as a control.

This clonotype was picked up many times. This chain links TRBV25-1 with TRBJ1-5; no clear D. V dropped 6 bases and J dropped 2 bases, with 5 bases sitting between them. The CDR3 runs 12 residues. Per the germline V gene, CDR1 is MGHDK and CDR2 is SYGVNS. Here the CDR3 reads CASRSGNQPQHF. The CDR3 DNA reads as TGTGCCAGCAGATCGGGCAATCAGCCCCAGCATTTT.

There are many counts of this clonotype. This chain connects TRBV12-3 or TRBV12-4 to TRBJ2-7, with 8 bases that match TRBD1. The CDR3 covers 15 residues. Losses at the gene ends were 5 bases for V and 2 bases for J; bases not matched to a gene: 8. CDR3 nucleotide sequence: TGTGCCAGCAGTCCATCCGGGACAGGCCCCTACGAGCAGTACTTC. It translates to CASSPSGTGPYEQYF.

In its sample, this clonotype was seen many times. The chain recombines TRBV19 with TRBJ1-1; no clear D. The CDR3 loop spans 12 amino acids. Trimming removed 6 bases from V and 5 bases from J, with 10 bases in between. Germline values: CDR1 LNHDA, CDR2 SQIVND (reference sequence). CDR3 protein: CASRTGVTEAFF. The DNA for the CDR3 is TGTGCCAGTAGGACCGGGGTGACTGAAGCTTTCTTT.

The chain employs TRBV3-1 and TRBJ2-1, with D unclear. V was cut by 1 base and J by 10 bases, with 5 bases left in between. Germline CDR1 and CDR2: LGHDT and YNNKEL (reference sequence). The CDR3 has 11 amino acids. The CDR3 loop reads CASSQVEEQFF. The CDR3 DNA reads as TGTGCCAGCAGCCAAGTGGAGGAGCAGTTCTTC.

This clonotype was counted at least ten times. This chain joins TRBV6-5 and TRBJ2-5, with 7 bases fitting TRBD1. The germline V gene has CDR1 MNHEY and CDR2 SVGAGI. This CDR3 has 13 residues. V was clipped by 5 bases and J by 1 base; unmatched bases: 1. As DNA, the CDR3 is TGTGCCAGCAGTCGGGACAGCCAAGAGACCCAGTACTTC. Translating it yields CASSRDSQETQYF.

The gene calls are TRBV9 and TRBJ2-1; 7 bases fit TRBD2. There are 17 residues in the CDR3. CDR1 SGDLS and CDR2 YYNGEE come from the germline V gene. After removal of 4 bases from V and 6 bases from J, the junction contained 16 bases not matched to a gene. CDR3 DNA: TGTGCCAGCAGCCACCCGTCCGGGAGGCCTATCTCCAATGAGCAGTTCTTC. It specifies CASSHPSGRPISNEQFF.

This clonotype was picked up many times. The chain uses TRBV29-1 and TRBJ2-7, with a tentative D call TRBD1 (5 bases). V was cut by 7 bases and J by 5 bases, with 18 bases left in between. The germline gives CDR1 SQVTM, CDR2 ANQGSEA. The CDR3 totals 13 residues. CDR3 sequence: CSAMTKGLNEQYF. The CDR3 nucleotides are TGCAGCGCCATGACCAAGGGGCTCAACGAGCAGTACTTC.

This clonotype was seen repeatedly, ten times or more. This chain uses TRBV24-1 with TRBJ2-1; 8 bases match TRBD2. The J segment lost 3 bases and the V segment lost 6 bases, leaving 12 bases of the junction unmatched. This CDR3 is built from 17 residues. The germline V gene encodes CDR1 KGHDR and CDR2 SFDVKD. In DNA, the CDR3 is TGTGCCACCAGTTCCGCCCACGGGGGGGACTACTACAATGAGCAGTTCTTC. Protein sequence: CATSSAHGGDYYNEQFF.

This sequence joins TRBV2 and TRBJ1-1; possible D gene TRBD1, 6 bases. This CDR3 spans 14 amino acids. The germline gives CDR1 SNHLY, CDR2 FYNNEI. V dropped 5 bases and J dropped 5 bases, with 15 bases sitting between them. CDR3 region: CASSFGGRGTEAFF. DNA for the CDR3: TGTGCCAGCAGTTTTGGGGGCAGGGGTACTGAAGCTTTCTTT.

The rearrangement joins TRBV20-1 to TRBJ2-3, with TRBD2 as a possible D gene (5 bases). CDR3 length: 13 amino acids. CDR1 and CDR2 (germline): DFQATT, SNEGSKA (reference sequence). V was shortened by 3 bases and J by 6 bases, with 13 bases between the two germline ends. The CDR3 nucleotides read TGCAGTGCTAGCGGCACGGGGTCCGATACGCAGTATTTT. Residues: CSASGTGSDTQYF.

At least ten counts were recorded for this clonotype. The chain carries TRBV19 and TRBJ2-5; D may correspond to TRBD1 or TRBD2 (5 bases each). The V and J ends lost 3 bases and 5 bases respectively, with 13 bases between them. Germline V gives CDR1 LNHDA, CDR2 SQIVND (reference sequence). The CDR3 spans 14 residues. The CDR3 bases are TGTGCCAGTAGTATCCAGGGAGTCGGGGAGACCCAGTACTTC. This codes for CASSIQGVGETQYF.

The chain recombines TRBV20-1 with TRBJ2-3; D perhaps matches TRBD1 (5 bases). CDR3 length: 14 residues. Per the germline V gene, CDR1 is DFQATT and CDR2 is SNEGSKA (reference sequence). The germline V and J ends were trimmed by 3 bases and 6 bases, with 16 bases remaining between them. CDR3 DNA sequence: TGCAGTGCTAGCCGTGGGGCAGTCGGGGATACGCAGTATTTT. Its translation is CSASRGAVGDTQYF.

This clonotype was counted at least ten times. The J gene is TRBJ1-5, the V gene TRBV2; the D gene is possibly TRBD1 (6 bases). The germline V and J ends were trimmed by 3 bases and 6 bases, with 24 bases remaining between them. Looked up from germline, CDR1 is SNHLY and CDR2 is FYNNEI. The CDR3 covers 18 residues. The CDR3 is CASSENLQGSASGQPQHF. In nucleotides, the CDR3 is TGTGCCAGCAGTGAGAACCTACAGGGTTCTGCGTCGGGTCAGCCCCAGCATTTT.

This clonotype was detected many times. The gene calls are TRBV11-2 and TRBJ2-3; 12 bases are a match to TRBD2. V trimming: 5 bases; J trimming: 5 bases; junction bases outside the gene matches: 5. Germline values: CDR1 SGHAT, CDR2 FQNNGV. The CDR3 consists of 15 residues. CDR3 amino acids: CASSILAGGVDTQYF. The DNA for the CDR3 is TGTGCCAGCAGCATCCTAGCGGGGGGGGTAGATACGCAGTATTTT.

The table lists this clonotype with many counts. The rearrangement uses TRBV12-5 and TRBJ2-5, with D perhaps TRBD1 (5 bases). In germline, CDR1 is LGHNT, CDR2 FRNRAP. There are 13 residues in the CDR3. Trimming left V 6 bases short and J 5 bases short, with 13 bases between. CDR3 nucleotides: TGTGCTAGTGGGCCAGGGTGGGGTGAGACCCAGTACTTC. Protein: CASGPGWGETQYF. The variable domain in full, completed from reference TRBV12-5 and TRBJ2-5, reads DARVTQTPRHKVTEMGQEVTMRCQPILGHNTVFWYRQTMMQGLELLAYFRNRAPLDDSGMPKDRFSAEMPDATLATLKIQPSEPRDSAVYFCASGPGWGETQYFGPGTRLLVL.

This clonotype has only a few counts. The rearrangement links TRBV30 to TRBJ1-1; D is unresolved. The CDR3 spans 15 residues. Germline V gene data show CDR1 as GTSNPN and CDR2 as SVGIG (reference sequence). The V end lost 0 bases, the J end lost 4 bases, and 15 bases lay between the germline ends. The CDR3 sequence is CAWSVPSGRSTEAFF. The DNA of the CDR3 is TGTGCCTGGAGTGTACCCTCGGGCCGATCCACTGAAGCTTTCTTT.

This clonotype has a count of ten or more. This chain links TRBV7-9 with TRBJ2-7; D gene ambiguous. Germline CDR1 is SEHNR and CDR2 is FQNEAQ (reference sequence). The V and J ends lost 5 bases and 4 bases respectively, with 15 bases between them. CDR3 size: 14 residues. The CDR3 reads CASSRDFVAYEQYF. The CDR3 bases are TGTGCCAGCAGCCGTGACTTCGTAGCATACGAGCAGTACTTC.

This clonotype was observed at least ten times. The CDR3 loop is CASSEMSGQPQHF. In DNA, the CDR3 is TGTGCCAGCAGCGAGATGAGCGGCCAGCCCCAGCATTTT. The V gene is TRBV7-9, the J gene TRBJ1-5, with D unclear. Germline lookup yields CDR1 SEHNR and CDR2 FQNEAQ (reference sequence). V lost 5 bases to trimming and J lost 7 bases, with 12 bases between them. The CDR3 runs to 13 residues.